Shown below are 4 T cell receptor beta chains from a single sample sequenced in a study of regulatory T cells in long-lasting Graves disease. CDR3 regions were amplified by Arm-PCR using iRepertoire HTBI primers to build TCR beta libraries. Using its own MiXCR run on the multiplex PCR reads, TCRdb lists one record per CDR3 protein. The profile covers around 500,000 distinct CDR3 sequences, with less than 25% appearing a single time and 6.5% to 8% taken by the ten largest. Time point: persistent/refractory GD, antithyroid drugs over 5 years with positive TRAb. TCR sequences were obtained from RNA taken from PBMCs. The starting material was peripheral blood mononuclear cells (PBMCs), obtained when the disease was refractory, from a patient treated with antithyroid drugs. The receptors shown here come from a female donor with Graves disease.

This clonotype was observed at least ten times. This sequence joins TRBV5-6 and TRBJ2-7, with TRBD2 matching 8 bases. CDR1 and CDR2 from the germline V gene are SGHDT and YYEEEE. V was clipped by 0 bases and J by 4 bases; unmatched bases: 3. The CDR3 totals 14 residues. DNA of the CDR3: TGTGCCAGCAGCTTGGGAGCGGGAGCTTACGAGCAGTACTTC. Its protein is CASSLGAGAYEQYF.

This clonotype turned up a few times. This chain uses TRBV7-2 with TRBJ2-7; the match to TRBD1 covers 8 bases. CDR1 is SGHTA, CDR2 FQGNSA, per germline. V lost 5 bases to trimming and J lost 0 bases; unmatched junction nucleotides: 6. The CDR3 is made up of 15 amino acids. The CDR3 bases are TGTGCCAGCAGCGTCCGGGACAGGAGCTCCTACGAGCAGTACTTC. Its protein product is CASSVRDRSSYEQYF.

V is TRBV19 and J is TRBJ2-7, with TRBD1 matching over 12 bases. This CDR3 comprises 17 residues. Trimming took 5 bases from V and 0 from J; bases not matched to a gene: 8. Per germline, CDR1 LNHDA and CDR2 SQIVND (reference sequence). The CDR3 sequence is CASSFSGQGAASYEQYF. DNA for the CDR3: TGTGCCAGTAGTTTCTCGGGACAGGGGGCCGCCTCCTACGAGCAGTACTTC.

CDR3 DNA: TGTGCCAGCACTCATAGTCAGGGGGTGCTTACCGGGGAGCTGTTTTTT. Translating it yields CASTHSQGVLTGELFF. The chain couples TRBV6-2 or TRBV6-3 to TRBJ2-2; 7 bases are a match to TRBD1. The junction had 13 bases not matched to a gene; V was cut back by 7 bases and J by 5 bases. The CDR3 spans 16 residues. The germline CDR1 and CDR2 sequences are MNHEY and SVGEGT.